Included here is one TCR beta chain sequence, with context. Its antigen remains unknown. Each and every patient relapsed after autologous stem cell transplantation, and patients got differing brentuximab vedotin exposure. Germline lookup yields CDR1 SGHTA and CDR2 FQGNSA. Trimming took 3 bases from V and 1 from J; bases not matched to a gene: 8. This CDR3 spans 19 amino acids. This entry belongs to a study of PD-1 blockade in classical Hodgkin lymphoma. Study conclusions and caveats: Repertoire difference causes, possibly disease activity or prior therapy, remain undefined. The authors excluded patients who started nivolumab under 1 year after ASCT.

Sequencing was performed with immunoSEQ multiplex PCR; in TCRdb, only in-frame clones are kept and a portion is missing. The repertoire holds fewer than 30,000 clones, with roughly 80% as singletons. The V call is TRBV7-2, the J call TRBJ2-3, with 15 bases fitting TRBD2. This TCR was sampled from a human donor with classical Hodgkin lymphoma. The sample was peripheral blood mononuclear cells (PBMCs), taken before the second cycle of nivolumab. This CDR3 is CASSLEGLAGGPRTDTQYF. The CDR3 DNA reads TGTGCCAGCAGCTTGGAGGGACTAGCGGGGGGTCCTCGCACAGATACGCAGTATTTT. Combining the CDR3 with reference TRBV7-2 and TRBJ2-3 gives the whole variable domain GAGVSQSPSNKVTEKGKDVELRCDPISGHTALYWYRQSLGQGLEFLIYFQGNSAPDKSGLPSDRFSAERTGGSVSTLTIQRTQQEDSAVYLCASSLEGLAGGPRTDTQYFGPGTRLTVL.